The T cell receptor beta chain under discussion was sequenced for a study of blood T cell repertoires in COVID-19. At the level of the study: Researchers got acute and convalescent COVID-19 samples from the United States, Italy and Spain.

Assay used: immunoSEQ multiplex PCR; TCRdb lists only in-frame clones, some missing. The repertoire holds tens of thousands of clones, with around 90% as singletons. The sample taken for sequencing was peripheral blood. This receptor was obtained from a man in his 70s with COVID-19, enrolled during active disease.

CDR3 protein: CASSPLDSTGELFF. CDR3 coding DNA: TGCGCCAGCAGCCCCCTGGACAGCACCGGGGAGCTGTTTTTT. The J gene is TRBJ2-2, the V gene TRBV5-1, with a weak D call TRBD1 (6 bases). Trimming cost V 4 bases and J 4 bases, with 11 bases left between them. The CDR3 contains 14 residues. CDR1 SGHRS and CDR2 YFSETQ come from the germline V gene.